These 11 T cell receptor beta chains came from one sample sequenced in a study of blood T cells in healthy people across ages. Primed by a sample-barcoded 5' primer and a J-beta primer mix, a second PCR proceeded for 7 to 11 cycles. TCRdb passed the 5' RACE reads through MiXCR, listing each CDR3 protein once. Of about 1.4 million distinct CDR3 sequences listed, 59% were seen once; the top ten hold 6.7%. The specimen sequenced was blood. The receptors stem from a man in his late teens or twenties in good health.

The chain has TRBV7-6 and TRBJ2-1, with no clear D. CDR1 is SGHVS and CDR2 is FNYEAQ in the germline V gene. The V end lost 5 bases, the J end lost 4 bases, and 12 bases lay between the germline ends. The CDR3 is made up of 14 amino acids. CDR3 sequence (DNA): TGTGCCAGCAGCAACCCCAGTGATTACAATGAGCAGTTCTTC. It specifies CASSNPSDYNEQFF.

The chain recombines TRBV6-1 with TRBJ2-7; a weak D match, TRBD2 (7 bases). V was pared by 7 bases and J by 4 bases, with 29 bases between. Germline-derived CDR1 and CDR2 are MNHNS and SASEGT. The CDR3 is 18 residues long. CDR3 DNA sequence: TGTGCCAGCAACACCGGGGGGCACTCATACGATAGCCTTTACGAGCAGTACTTC. This codes for CASNTGGHSYDSLYEQYF.

This chain links TRBV6-4 with TRBJ1-1; 7 nucleotides line up with TRBD1. This CDR3 has 15 residues. Germline CDR1 is MRHNA and CDR2 is SNTAGT. J gave up 3 bases and V 10 bases, and 14 bases lay outside the gene matches. This CDR3 is CATKTPLDRDTEAFF. DNA for the CDR3: TGTGCCACCAAGACGCCTTTAGACAGGGACACTGAAGCTTTCTTT.

Concerning this clonotype: One end of the junction is discordant with germline, which a read error may explain. This chain connects TRBV13 to TRBJ2-7; TRBD2 might be the D (5 bases). Germline CDR1 reads PRHDT; CDR2 reads FYEKMQ (reference sequence). This CDR3 is 14 amino acids long. The CDR3 DNA reads TGTGCCAGCAGCTACCGGTCTAGCTCCGACGAGCAGTACTTC. Its protein product is CASSYRSSSDEQYF.

The rearrangement links TRBV7-2 to TRBJ2-4; 7 nucleotides match TRBD1. The CDR3 sequence is 17 residues long. Germline V gives CDR1 SGHTA, CDR2 FQGNSA. Trimming cost V 1 base and J 0 bases; bases outside gene matches: 6. CDR3 residues: CASSLGSPGGAKNIQYF. The CDR3, as DNA: TGTGCCAGCAGCTTAGGTAGCCCAGGGGGAGCCAAAAACATTCAGTACTTC. Using reference TRBV7-2 and TRBJ2-4 for the parts outside the CDR3, the full variable domain is GAGVSQSPSNKVTEKGKDVELRCDPISGHTALYWYRQSLGQGLEFLIYFQGNSAPDKSGLPSDRFSAERTGGSVSTLTIQRTQQEDSAVYLCASSLGSPGGAKNIQYFGAGTRLSVL.

This rearrangement joins TRBV27 to TRBJ2-1, with a weak D call TRBD2 (6 bases). There are 14 residues in the CDR3. Per germline, CDR1 MNHEY and CDR2 SMNVEV (reference sequence). The germline V and J ends were trimmed by 5 bases and 8 bases, with 16 bases remaining between them. Here the CDR3 DNA reads TGTGCCAGCAGTGTACTTGGGGGGAGCGATGAGCAGTTCTTC. Its translation: CASSVLGGSDEQFF.

This chain uses TRBV6-2 or TRBV6-3 with TRBJ1-1; TRBD1 might be the D (6 bases). Per the germline V gene, CDR1 is MNHEY and CDR2 is SVGEGT. Trimming removed 4 bases at V and 10 bases at J, with 13 bases between. This CDR3 is 12 amino acids long. In DNA form, the CDR3 reads TGTGCCAGCAGTTCCGGGACATTAGGAGCTTTCTTT. Its protein product is CASSSGTLGAFF.

The gene calls are TRBV11-2 and TRBJ2-7; 7 bases agree with TRBD1. The CDR3 has 15 amino acids. J was trimmed by 4 bases and V by 6 bases; bases with no gene match: 12. The germline CDR1 and CDR2 sequences are SGHAT and FQNNGV. The CDR3 spells CASSPIQGESYEQYF. DNA of the CDR3: TGTGCCAGCAGTCCCATCCAGGGGGAGTCGTACGAGCAGTACTTC.

V is TRBV9 and J is TRBJ2-1; D remains unclear. V was cut by 3 bases and J by 9 bases, with 7 bases left in between. The CDR3 loop spans 11 amino acids. Germline CDR1 and CDR2: SGDLS and YYNGEE. DNA for the CDR3: TGTGCCAGCAGCGACGTTAGTGAGCAGTTCTTC. Its translation: CASSDVSEQFF.

The chain has TRBV14 and TRBJ2-5; weak D call: TRBD2 (5 bases). Near its end, the DNA agrees better with TRBJ2-1, so the J call may be wrong. Germline V gene data show CDR1 as SGHDN and CDR2 as FVKESK. The length of the CDR3 is 15 residues. CDR3 in amino acids: CASSQEFAIGETQFF. The CDR3 DNA reads TGTGCCAGCAGCCAAGAATTTGCCATCGGGGAGACCCAGTTCTTC.

The chain recombines TRBV4-1 with TRBJ1-1; 11 nucleotides agree with TRBD1. CDR1 is MGHRA, CDR2 YSYEKL, per germline. V was pared by 7 bases and J by 0 bases, with 4 bases of the junction left unmatched. The CDR3 totals 15 residues. The CDR3 protein is CASTEDRGLNTEAFF. CDR3 sequence (DNA): TGCGCCAGCACGGAGGACAGGGGGCTGAACACTGAAGCTTTCTTT.